This entry lists 2 T cell receptor beta chains sequenced from one sample in a study of cytomegalovirus exposure and HLA in healthy donors (TCRdb year 2017). The receptor library was made with the immunoSEQ multiplex PCR assay. For the multiplex PCR, a mixture combining 60 forward primers for TCR Vbeta segments and 13 reverse primers for TCR Jbeta segments was used. Imported from immuneACCESS, the table was reduced by TCRdb to in-frame sequences with V and J called. These copies leave out some clones; in studies compared against another copy, an unresolved V gene accounts for under half, and the cause of the remainder is not known. Counted in this sample were 90,000 to 120,000 clones; approximately 80% of them appeared once. The ten biggest clones cover around 5% of the sample. Sequencing was performed on PBMCs. The origin of the receptors is a female donor in good health and CMV-seropositive.

The chain is built from TRBV5-1 and TRBJ1-4; D remains unclear. V was cut by 2 bases and J by 3 bases, with 11 bases left in between. CDR3 size: 15 residues. Germline CDR1 SGHRS, CDR2 YFSETQ. In DNA form, the CDR3 reads TGCGCCAGCAGCTTTCTGGGGAGGTCTAATGAAAAACTGTTTTTT. Amino acids: CASSFLGRSNEKLFF.

Concerning this clone itself: Germline is not matched at one junction end, which may reflect a read error. V and J are TRBV7-9 and TRBJ2-5; 10 positions match TRBD2. CDR1 and CDR2 from the germline V gene are SEHNR and FQNEAQ (reference sequence). The CDR3 runs to 15 residues. The CDR3 is CSSSLGLAGEETQYF. The CDR3, as DNA: TGTTCCAGCAGCTTAGGGCTAGCGGGAGAGGAGACCCAGTACTTC.